These T cell receptor beta chains were read from a single sample in a study of CD8+ T cells in alopecia areata. Using immunoSEQ multiplex PCR, the repertoire was profiled, and TCRdb retains in-frame clones only, with some absent. This table has some 120,000 clones, roughly 50% appearing once. Source material: NKG2D-low CD8+ T cells sorted from blood. The receptors shown here come from a human donor with alopecia areata. Both conserved end residues are part of each CDR3. The order of the fields is CDR3 protein, J gene, V gene.

cdr3_aa: CSVHDGSSYEQYF
j_call: TRBJ2-7
v_call: TRBV29-1

cdr3_aa: CSVVQGAEQYF
j_call: TRBJ2-7
v_call: TRBV29-1

cdr3_aa: CAWSVRETQYF
j_call: TRBJ2-5
v_call: TRBV30

cdr3_aa: CASSQEERVPGSPLHF
j_call: TRBJ1-6
v_call: TRBV14

cdr3_aa: CSVVGAQTQETQYF
j_call: TRBJ2-5
v_call: TRBV29-1

cdr3_aa: CAWSTGEAKNIQYF
j_call: TRBJ2-4
v_call: TRBV30

cdr3_aa: CSVPQGFEQYF
j_call: TRBJ2-7
v_call: TRBV29-1

cdr3_aa: CSVEVLQQAFF
j_call: TRBJ1-1
v_call: TRBV29-1

cdr3_aa: CSARLAGGGYEQFF
j_call: TRBJ2-1
v_call: TRBV29-1

cdr3_aa: CSVEVTQYF
j_call: TRBJ2-5
v_call: TRBV29-1

cdr3_aa: CASSLGGATQYF
j_call: TRBJ2-3
v_call: TRBV7-6

cdr3_aa: CASGKAGEKLFF
j_call: TRBJ1-4
v_call: TRBV27

cdr3_aa: CASSDAKDETQYF
j_call: TRBJ2-5
v_call: TRBV9

cdr3_aa: CASSLETGVKSGELFF
j_call: TRBJ2-2
v_call: TRBV5-4

cdr3_aa: CASSVEVAGGYNEQFF
j_call: TRBJ2-1
v_call: TRBV9

cdr3_aa: CSVDLGLSTYEQYF
j_call: TRBJ2-7
v_call: TRBV29-1

cdr3_aa: CSVEPRGTYNEQFF
j_call: TRBJ2-1
v_call: TRBV29-1

cdr3_aa: CASSQDVGTVSYEQYF
j_call: TRBJ2-7
v_call: TRBV4-2

cdr3_aa: CASHSGTSTYEQYF
j_call: TRBJ2-7
v_call: TRBV28

cdr3_aa: CATSRVPRGEDTGELFF
j_call: TRBJ2-2
v_call: TRBV15

cdr3_aa: CSVESPGTPSGEQFF
j_call: TRBJ2-1
v_call: TRBV29-1

cdr3_aa: CAWSVASGEGNEQFF
j_call: TRBJ2-1
v_call: TRBV30

cdr3_aa: CASSQIDREKETQYF
j_call: TRBJ2-5
v_call: TRBV7-9

cdr3_aa: CASSFLGTGELFF
j_call: TRBJ2-2
v_call: TRBV5-1

cdr3_aa: CSGAGGEATEAFF
j_call: TRBJ1-1
v_call: TRBV29-1

cdr3_aa: CSVEPAGTSGYEQYF
j_call: TRBJ2-7
v_call: TRBV29-1

cdr3_aa: CAWDRVGGTDTQYF
j_call: TRBJ2-3
v_call: TRBV30

cdr3_aa: CASSDDGNIQYF
j_call: TRBJ2-4
v_call: TRBV2

cdr3_aa: CASSPPGRTTGELFF
j_call: TRBJ2-2
v_call: TRBV11-2

cdr3_aa: CASSQTSGSYEQYF
j_call: TRBJ2-7
v_call: TRBV4-3

cdr3_aa: CASSVDNLGELFF
j_call: TRBJ2-2
v_call: TRBV9

cdr3_aa: CASSPSGTGYEKLFF
j_call: TRBJ1-4
v_call: TRBV27

cdr3_aa: CAFRGTGELFF
j_call: TRBJ2-2
v_call: TRBV30

cdr3_aa: CASSGTGEETQYF
j_call: TRBJ2-5
v_call: TRBV2

cdr3_aa: CASSTGDRGRKF
j_call: TRBJ1-1
v_call: TRBV9

cdr3_aa: CGTSGKDPSYEQYF
j_call: TRBJ2-7
v_call: TRBV25-1

cdr3_aa: CASSRGKGPDTQYF
j_call: TRBJ2-3
v_call: TRBV28

cdr3_aa: CASRGADTQYF
j_call: TRBJ2-3
v_call: TRBV30